This TCR beta chain was captured in a study of cytomegalovirus exposure and HLA in healthy donors. The CDR3 extends over 14 amino acids. From germline, CDR1 is MDHEN and CDR2 SYDVKM. V was trimmed by 6 bases and J by 5 bases, leaving 13 bases between them. Using immunoSEQ multiplex PCR, the repertoire was profiled, and TCRdb retains in-frame clones only, with some absent. The top ten hold about 1.2% of the sample, which has about 63,000 clones, around 89% seen once. Details on this clone: The antigen is not known.

The study, taken as a whole, reports: The classifier was said to identify cytomegalovirus status with high specificity and sensitivity. The authors listed 180 or so TCR beta chains as cytomegalovirus-associated.

The donors belonged to the approximately 120-subject validation cohort, separate from the approximately 670-subject first cohort. This clonotype originated in a woman aged 18 to 35 in good health and CMV-seronegative. V and J are TRBV28 and TRBJ1-4; D is possibly TRBD1 (6 bases). The material sequenced was PBMCs. CDR3 nucleotide sequence: TGTGCCAGCAGCCGGGGACACGGGAATGAAAAACTGTTTTTT. Translation gives CASSRGHGNEKLFF. The variable domain in full, with the rest retrieved from reference TRBV28 and TRBJ1-4, is DVKVTQSSRYLVKRTGEKVFLECVQDMDHENMFWYRQDPGLGLRLIYFSYDVKMKEKGDIPEGYSVSREKKERFSLILESASTNQTSMYLCASSRGHGNEKLFFGSGTQLSVL.